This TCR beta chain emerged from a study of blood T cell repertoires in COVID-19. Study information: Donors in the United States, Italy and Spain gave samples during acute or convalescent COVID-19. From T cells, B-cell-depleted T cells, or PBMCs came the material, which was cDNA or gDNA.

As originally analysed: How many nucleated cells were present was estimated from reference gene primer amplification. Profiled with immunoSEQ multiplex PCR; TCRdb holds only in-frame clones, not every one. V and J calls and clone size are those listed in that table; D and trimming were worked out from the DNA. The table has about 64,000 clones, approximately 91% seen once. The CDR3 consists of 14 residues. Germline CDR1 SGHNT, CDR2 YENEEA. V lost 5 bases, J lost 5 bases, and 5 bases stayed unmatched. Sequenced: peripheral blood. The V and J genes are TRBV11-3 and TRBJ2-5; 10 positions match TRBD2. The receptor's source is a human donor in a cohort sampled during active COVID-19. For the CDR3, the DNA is TGTGCCAGCAGCAAGGGACTAGCGTGGGAGACCCAGTACTTC. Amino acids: CASSKGLAWETQYF.